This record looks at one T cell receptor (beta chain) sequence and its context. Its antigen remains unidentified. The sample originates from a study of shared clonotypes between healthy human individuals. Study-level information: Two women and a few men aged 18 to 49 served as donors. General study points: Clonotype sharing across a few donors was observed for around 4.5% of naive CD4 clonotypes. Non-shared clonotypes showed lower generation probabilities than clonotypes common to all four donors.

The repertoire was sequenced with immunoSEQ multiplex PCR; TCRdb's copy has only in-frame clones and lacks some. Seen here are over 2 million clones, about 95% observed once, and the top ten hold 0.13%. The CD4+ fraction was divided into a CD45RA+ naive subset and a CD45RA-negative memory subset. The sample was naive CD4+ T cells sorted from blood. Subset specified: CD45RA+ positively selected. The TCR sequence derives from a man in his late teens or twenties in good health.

CDR3 loop: CASSLGLGANTEAFF. CDR3 in DNA: TGTGCCAGCAGCTTAGGACTGGGGGCGAATACTGAAGCTTTCTTT. The chain combines TRBV7-6 with TRBJ1-1, with D possibly matching TRBD1 (6 bases). Germline CDR1 reads SGHVS; CDR2 reads FNYEAQ. Trimming took 1 base from V and 5 from J, leaving 14 bases between them. The CDR3 is 15 amino acids.